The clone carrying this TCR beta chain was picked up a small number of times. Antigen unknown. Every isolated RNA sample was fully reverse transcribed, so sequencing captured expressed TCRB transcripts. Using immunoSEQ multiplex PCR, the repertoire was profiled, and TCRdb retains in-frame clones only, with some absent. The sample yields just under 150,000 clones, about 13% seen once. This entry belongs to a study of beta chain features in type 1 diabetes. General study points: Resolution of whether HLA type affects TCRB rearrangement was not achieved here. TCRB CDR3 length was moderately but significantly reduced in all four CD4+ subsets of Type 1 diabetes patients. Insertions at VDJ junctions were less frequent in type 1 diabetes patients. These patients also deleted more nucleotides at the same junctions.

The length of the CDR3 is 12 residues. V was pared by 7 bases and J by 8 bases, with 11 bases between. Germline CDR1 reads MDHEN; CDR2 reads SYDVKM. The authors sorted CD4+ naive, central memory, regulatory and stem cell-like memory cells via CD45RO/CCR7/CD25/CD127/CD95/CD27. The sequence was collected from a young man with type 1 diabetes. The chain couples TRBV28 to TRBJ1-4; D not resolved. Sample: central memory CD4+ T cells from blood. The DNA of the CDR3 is TGTGCCAGCAAGAGTGAATGGGAAAAACTGTTTTTT. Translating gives CASKSEWEKLFF.